The TCR beta chain described here comes from a study of blood T cell repertoires in COVID-19 (dated by TCRdb to the early 2020s). For the wider study: Collaborator samples came from the United States, Italy and Spain and covered acute and convalescent phases of COVID-19. The prospective study material was composed of cDNA or gDNA derived from T cells, B-cell-depleted T cells, or PBMCs. Deeply sampled blood TCRbeta repertoires from subjects exposed to, actively infected with, or recovered from COVID-19 were included in the dataset. The repertoires were made available in a free public database intended to serve as a resource for research on the immune response to SARS-CoV-2. The samples were drawn from two sources: the first 160 participants of the ongoing ImmuneRACE study, and 1,254 subjects contributed by 6 global collaborators. A de-identified subject ID, COVID-19 status, age in years and sex were almost always included in the sample metadata. Where HLA class I and class II types were available, the types were taken from metadata supplied by the sample provider, not from assay-based typing. Points the paper makes about the study in general: How much clinical and demographic metadata was included differed by source and by participant, and the metadata was provided uncurated.

TCRbeta CDR3 regions were amplified from genomic DNA by means of the immunoSEQ Assay, a bias-controlled multiplex PCR. The authors' analysis ran thus. Within the assay, amplification of reference gene primers was used to estimate how many nucleated cells each sample contained. To quantify the absolute abundance of each unique TCRbeta CDR3 rearrangement, sequence reads were collapsed and filtered. Productive Simpson clonality was computed per sample as the square root of Simpson's diversity index over productive rearrangements. TCRdb provides this immuneACCESS table in a form limited to in-frame rearrangements. Some clones are lacking; in checked studies, under half of them reflect an unresolved V gene, and why the rest are absent is not known. Clone size and the V and J calls come from that table; the DNA yielded D and trimming. Recorded for this sample are roughly 200,000 clones; about nine tenths of them occurred a single time. The ten most abundant clones make up about 1.8% of the sample.

From cysteine to phenylalanine, the CDR3 is 15 amino acids long. Only the CDR3 region is kept as DNA, spanning 45 bases read in frame from base 1. The germline V and J ends show losses of 6 bases and 11 bases respectively, and no gene match explains 14 bases of the junction. The germline V gene supplies CDR1 ENHRY and CDR2 SYGVKD. To note about this clone: The target of this receptor is not known. Base quality data are lacking; no much larger clone is found one base away.

Whole blood was collected in K2EDTA tubes by collaborating institutions according to the institutions' own protocols. For TCRbeta analysis, collaborator samples were shipped as frozen whole blood, as isolated PBMCs, or as DNA extracted from either sample type. The source of this sequence is a man between 70 and 80 years old with acute or convalescent COVID-19. The specimen was peripheral blood. The rearranged chain carries TRBV10-3 and TRBJ1-1; 11 bases in the middle match TRBD1. The CDR3 reads as follows: CAIRAGQGALSGAFF. The DNA sequence is given as TGTGCCATCAGGGCCGGACAGGGGGCGCTTTCTGGGGCTTTCTTT.